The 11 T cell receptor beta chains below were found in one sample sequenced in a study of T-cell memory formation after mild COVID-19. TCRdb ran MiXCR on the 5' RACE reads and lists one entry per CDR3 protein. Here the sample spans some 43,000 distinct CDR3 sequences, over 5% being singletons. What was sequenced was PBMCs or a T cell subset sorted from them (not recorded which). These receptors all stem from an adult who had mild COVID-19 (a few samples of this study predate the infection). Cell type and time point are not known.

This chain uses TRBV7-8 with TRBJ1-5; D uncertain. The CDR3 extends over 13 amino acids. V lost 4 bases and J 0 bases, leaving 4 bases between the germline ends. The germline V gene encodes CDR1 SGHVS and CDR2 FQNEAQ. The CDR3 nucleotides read TGTGCCAGCAGCTATAATAGCAATCAGCCCCAGCATTTT. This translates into CASSYNSNQPQHF.

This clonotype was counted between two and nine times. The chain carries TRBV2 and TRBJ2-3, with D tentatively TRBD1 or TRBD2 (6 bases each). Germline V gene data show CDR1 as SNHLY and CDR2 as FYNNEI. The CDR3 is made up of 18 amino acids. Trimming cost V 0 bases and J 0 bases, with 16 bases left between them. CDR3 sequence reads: CASSEAARGGLSTDTQYF. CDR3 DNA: TGTGCCAGCAGTGAAGCTGCCCGTGGGGGGCTCAGCACAGATACGCAGTATTTT.

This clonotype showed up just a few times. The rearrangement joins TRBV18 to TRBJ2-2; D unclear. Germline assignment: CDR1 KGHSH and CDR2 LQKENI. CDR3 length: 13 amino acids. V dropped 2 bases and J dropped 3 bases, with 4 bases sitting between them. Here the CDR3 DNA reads TGTGCCAGCTCACCATCAGACACCGGGGAGCTGTTTTTT. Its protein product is CASSPSDTGELFF.

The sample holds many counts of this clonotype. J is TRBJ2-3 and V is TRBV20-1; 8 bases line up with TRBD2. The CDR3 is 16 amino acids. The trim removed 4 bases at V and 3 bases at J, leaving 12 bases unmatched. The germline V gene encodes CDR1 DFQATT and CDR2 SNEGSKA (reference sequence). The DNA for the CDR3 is TGCAGTGCTAACCCCTCCGGGGGGGCAGTAACAGATACGCAGTATTTT. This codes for CSANPSGGAVTDTQYF.

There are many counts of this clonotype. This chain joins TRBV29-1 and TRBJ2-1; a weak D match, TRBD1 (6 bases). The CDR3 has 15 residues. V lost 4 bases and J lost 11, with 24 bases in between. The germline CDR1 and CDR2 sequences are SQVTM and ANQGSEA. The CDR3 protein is CSVAPRLQGPHKQFF. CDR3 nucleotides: TGCAGCGTTGCCCCCCGTTTGCAGGGGCCCCACAAGCAGTTCTTC.

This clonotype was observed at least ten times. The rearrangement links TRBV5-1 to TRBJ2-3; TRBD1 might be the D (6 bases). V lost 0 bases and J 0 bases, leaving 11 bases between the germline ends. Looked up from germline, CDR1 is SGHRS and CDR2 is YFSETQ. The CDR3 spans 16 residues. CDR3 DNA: TGCGCCAGCAGCTTGGGGGACATCCCGAGCACAGATACGCAGTATTTT. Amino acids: CASSLGDIPSTDTQYF.

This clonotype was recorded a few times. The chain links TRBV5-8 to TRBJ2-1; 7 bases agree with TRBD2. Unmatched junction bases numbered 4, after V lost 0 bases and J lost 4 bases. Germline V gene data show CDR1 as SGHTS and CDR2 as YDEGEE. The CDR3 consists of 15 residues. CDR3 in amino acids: CASSLARTRYNEQFF. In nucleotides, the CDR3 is TGTGCCAGCAGCTTGGCCAGGACTAGATACAATGAGCAGTTCTTC.

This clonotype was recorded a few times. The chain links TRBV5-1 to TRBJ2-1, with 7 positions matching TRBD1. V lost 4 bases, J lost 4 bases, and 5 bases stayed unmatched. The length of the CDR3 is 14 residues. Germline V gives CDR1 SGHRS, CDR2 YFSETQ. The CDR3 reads CASSPPGQYNEQFF. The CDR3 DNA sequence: TGCGCCAGCAGCCCACCGGGACAGTACAATGAGCAGTTCTTC.

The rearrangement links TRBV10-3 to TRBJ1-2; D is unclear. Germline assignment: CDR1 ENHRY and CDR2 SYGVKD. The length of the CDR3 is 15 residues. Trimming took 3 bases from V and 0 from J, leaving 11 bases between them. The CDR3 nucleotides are TGTGCCATCAGTGAAAGACCCGCAGCTAACTATGGCTACACCTTC. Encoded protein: CAISERPAANYGYTF.

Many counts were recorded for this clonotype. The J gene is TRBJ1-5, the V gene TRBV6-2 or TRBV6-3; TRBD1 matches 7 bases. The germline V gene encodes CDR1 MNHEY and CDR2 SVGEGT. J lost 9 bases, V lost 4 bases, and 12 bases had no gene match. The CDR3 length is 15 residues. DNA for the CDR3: TGTGCCAGCAGTTCCGAAACAGGGGCCAGGCCGCCCCAGCATTTT. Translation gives CASSSETGARPPQHF.

Here the CDR3 reads CASNPGGLGGYTF. In nucleotides, the CDR3 is TGTGCCAGCAACCCGGGCGGACTGGGCGGCTACACCTTC. The chain carries TRBV12-3 or TRBV12-4 and TRBJ1-2, with D uncertain. V lost 7 bases to trimming and J lost 8 bases, with 17 bases between them. This CDR3 spans 13 amino acids.